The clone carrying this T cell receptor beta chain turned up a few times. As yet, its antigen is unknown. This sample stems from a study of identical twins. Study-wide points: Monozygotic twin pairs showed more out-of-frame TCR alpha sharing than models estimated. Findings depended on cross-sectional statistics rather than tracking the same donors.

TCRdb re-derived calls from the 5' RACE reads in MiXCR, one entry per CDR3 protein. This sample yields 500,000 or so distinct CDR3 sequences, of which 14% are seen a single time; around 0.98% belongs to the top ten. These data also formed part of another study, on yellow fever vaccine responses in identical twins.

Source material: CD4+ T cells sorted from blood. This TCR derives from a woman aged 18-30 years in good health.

The CDR3 loop reads CASSLLTGVNYNEQFF. The CDR3 nucleotides are TGCGCCAGCAGCCTTCTCACAGGGGTGAACTACAATGAGCAGTTCTTC. This chain joins TRBV4-3 and TRBJ2-1; TRBD1 matches at 7 bases. The CDR3 contains 16 residues. The germline CDR1 and CDR2 sequences are LGHNA and YSLEER. V shed 4 bases and J 3 bases; nucleotides not matched to a gene: 9.